One sample yielded the 8 T cell receptor beta chains listed below, sequenced in a study of regulatory T cells in long-lasting Graves disease. The time point is: newly diagnosed GD, antithyroid drugs for less than 3 months. PBMC-derived RNA was used for the TCR library. Building the TCR beta libraries relied on iRepertoire HTBI primers, and CDR3 regions underwent Arm-PCR. TCRdb passed the multiplex PCR reads through MiXCR, listing each CDR3 protein once. The table includes fewer than 350,000 distinct CDR3 sequences, about 20% detected once. Specimen: peripheral blood mononuclear cells (PBMCs), collected at new diagnosis, from a patient treated with antithyroid drugs. The origin of the receptors is a female donor with Graves disease.

The V and J genes are TRBV28 and TRBJ1-2; weak D call: TRBD1 (5 bases). V was cut by 2 bases and J by 6 bases, with 10 bases left in between. Germline-derived CDR1 and CDR2 are MDHEN and SYDVKM. The CDR3 is made up of 13 amino acids. The CDR3 nucleotides read TGTGCCAGCAGTTTAGTCAGGGTGGATGGCTACACCTTC. Residues: CASSLVRVDGYTF.

In this sample, this clonotype turned up many times. The chain carries TRBV2 and TRBJ1-2; maybe TRBD1 (6 bases). The ends were cut back, 10 bases at V and 4 bases at J, with 16 bases in the middle. Germline CDR1 is SNHLY and CDR2 is FYNNEI. The length of the CDR3 is 13 residues. The DNA for the CDR3 is TGTGCCACCGACAGGTTAGGGGGCTATGGCTACACCTTC. This codes for CATDRLGGYGYTF.

This clonotype occurred many times. V and J are TRBV19 and TRBJ2-2; D possibly corresponds to TRBD2 (6 bases). Trimming shortened V by 2 bases and J by 2 bases, and 9 bases separated the two germline ends. This CDR3 is 15 amino acids long. The germline gives CDR1 LNHDA, CDR2 SQIVND (reference sequence). CDR3 DNA sequence: TGTGCCAGTAGTATAACTAGCTTAAACACCGGGGAGCTGTTTTTT. Translation gives CASSITSLNTGELFF.

This clonotype was counted many times. The J gene is TRBJ2-3, the V gene TRBV7-6; D is unclear. The germline gives CDR1 SGHVS, CDR2 FNYEAQ. V was pared by 3 bases and J by 4 bases, with 23 bases between. This CDR3 has 18 amino acids. The CDR3 DNA is TGTGCCAGCAGCTTCCGTCGAGAGAGCCTTGGGCGGTCAGATACGCAGTATTTT. Residues: CASSFRRESLGRSDTQYF. The whole variable domain, filled in from reference TRBV7-6 and TRBJ2-3, reads GAGVSQSPRYKVTKRGQDVALRCDPISGHVSLYWYRQALGQGPEFLTYFNYEAQQDKSGLPNDRFSAERPEGSISTLTIQRTEQRDSAMYRCASSFRRESLGRSDTQYFGPGTRLTVL.

Many counts were recorded for this clonotype. The chain couples TRBV27 to TRBJ2-2; D unresolved. V dropped 4 bases and J dropped 1 base, with 10 bases sitting between them. This CDR3 spans 15 amino acids. Germline CDR1 is MNHEY and CDR2 is SMNVEV (reference sequence). The CDR3, as DNA: TGTGCCAGCAGTTCCTCGACGTGGAACACCGGGGAGCTGTTTTTT. It translates to CASSSSTWNTGELFF.

Many counts were recorded for this clonotype. This chain uses TRBV27 with TRBJ2-5; D gene uncertain. Germline CDR1 reads MNHEY; CDR2 reads SMNVEV (reference sequence). Deletions cut 0 bases from V and 1 base from J, with 9 bases between. CDR3 length: 15 residues. CDR3 coding DNA: TGTGCCAGCAGTTTATCCTCACGGTTCCAAGAGACCCAGTACTTC. Encoded protein: CASSLSSRFQETQYF.

The chain employs TRBV14 and TRBJ2-2, with D perhaps being TRBD1 or TRBD2 (5 bases each). Germline V CDR1 and CDR2: SGHDN, FVKESK. Trimming took 5 bases from V and 4 from J, leaving 23 bases between them. The CDR3 length is 18 residues. The CDR3 coding sequence is TGTGCCAGCAGCGACCGAGCTTTTGGGGGTAGTTCCACCGGGGAGCTGTTTTTT. Translating gives CASSDRAFGGSSTGELFF. Full variable domain (rest looked up from reference TRBV14 and TRBJ2-2): EAGVTQFPSHSVIEKGQTVTLRCDPISGHDNLYWYRRVMGKEIKFLLHFVKESKQDESGMPNNRFLAERTGGTYSTLKVQPAELEDSGVYFCASSDRAFGGSSTGELFFGEGSRLTVL.

This clonotype has a count of ten or more. The gene calls are TRBV12-3 or TRBV12-4 and TRBJ2-2; a possible D gene is TRBD2 (5 bases). Trimming pared 6 bases from V and 6 bases from J, leaving 20 bases between. The CDR3 spans 16 residues. The CDR3 region has the DNA TGTGCCAGCAGCCCCCAGTCCGGGCGAGGGTCCGGGGAGCTGTTTTTT. Its protein is CASSPQSGRGSGELFF.